This T cell receptor (beta chain) originates from a study of cytomegalovirus exposure and HLA in healthy donors. This CDR3 contains 16 residues. The germline CDR1 and CDR2 sequences are SGHRS and YFSETQ. The PCR used 60 Vbeta and 13 Jbeta primers. This table comes from immunoSEQ multiplex PCR, and its TCRdb copy is limited to in-frame clones, with some not included. The table for this sample gives 35,000 or so clones. Notes on this clone: Sequence at one end of the junction differs from germline and may be a read error.

Sample: PBMCs. This TCR derives from a man aged 35 to 55 in good health and CMV-seropositive. The chain joins TRBV5-1 to TRBJ2-5, with a possible D match to TRBD2 (6 bases). CDR3 loop: CASSLGASDHFETRYF. In DNA form, the CDR3 reads TGCGCCAGCAGCTTGGGGGCTAGCGATCACTTTGAGACCCGGTACTTC.